These 12 T cell receptor beta chains share one sample of origin, sequenced in a study of blood T cells in healthy people across ages. Using a J-beta primer mix together with a sample-barcoded 5' primer, a second PCR was run for roughly 6 to 12 cycles. From the 5' RACE reads, TCRdb called clonotypes with MiXCR, one entry per CDR3 protein. The sample lists 790,000 or so distinct CDR3 sequences; 45% to 70% were seen once. Source material: blood. These receptor sequences come from a man in his forties or fifties in good health.

V and J are TRBV2 and TRBJ2-2; D unresolved. Germline V gives CDR1 SNHLY, CDR2 FYNNEI. The CDR3 runs 14 residues. V gave up 3 bases and J gave up 1 base, with 6 bases separating them. Written as DNA, the CDR3 is TGTGCCAGCAGTGATGAGGTGAACACCGGGGAGCTGTTTTTT. It codes for CASSDEVNTGELFF. Together with reference TRBV2 and TRBJ2-2, the CDR3 gives the full variable domain: EPEVTQTPSHQVTQMGQEVILRCVPISNHLYFYWYRQILGQKVEFLVSFYNNEISEKSEIFDDQFSVERPDGSNFTLKIRSTKLEDSAMYFCASSDEVNTGELFFGEGSRLTVL.

This clonotype was seen just once. The V gene is TRBV14, the J gene TRBJ2-3; tentative D call: TRBD2 (6 bases). The germline gives CDR1 SGHDN, CDR2 FVKESK. V lost 2 bases and J 8 bases, leaving 14 bases between the germline ends. The CDR3 runs 14 residues. The CDR3, as DNA: TGTGCCAGCAGCCAATCTAGTCCCGGGGGTACGCAGTATTTT. Translation gives CASSQSSPGGTQYF. Supplemented by reference TRBV14 and TRBJ2-3, the full variable domain reads EAGVTQFPSHSVIEKGQTVTLRCDPISGHDNLYWYRRVMGKEIKFLLHFVKESKQDESGMPNNRFLAERTGGTYSTLKVQPAELEDSGVYFCASSQSSPGGTQYFGPGTRLTVL.

Only a few counts were recorded for this clonotype. The V call is TRBV9, the J call TRBJ2-3, with D perhaps TRBD2 (5 bases). V lost 6 bases, J lost 4 bases, and 12 bases lay in between. The V gene's germline CDR1 is SGDLS and CDR2 YYNGEE. The CDR3 sequence is 13 residues long. In DNA, the CDR3 is TGTGCCAGCACGGCCGGGATGTCAGATACGCAGTATTTT. This codes for CASTAGMSDTQYF.

The genes are TRBV20-1 and TRBJ1-1, with D possibly being TRBD1 (6 bases). Germline CDR1 reads DFQATT; CDR2 reads SNEGSKA (reference sequence). Trimming removed 0 bases from V and 2 bases from J, with 13 bases in between. The CDR3 has 15 residues. The CDR3 region is CSAREKQGPNTEAFF. CDR3 in DNA: TGCAGTGCTAGAGAAAAACAGGGCCCCAACACTGAAGCTTTCTTT.

The chain recombines TRBV7-2 with TRBJ2-5; no firm D call. V lost 5 bases and J 5 bases, leaving 15 bases between the germline ends. Germline-derived CDR1 and CDR2 are SGHTA and FQGNSA. CDR3 length equals 14 residues. CDR3: CASSPTRMSETQYF. The CDR3 DNA follows: TGTGCCAGCAGCCCGACGCGGATGAGTGAGACCCAGTACTTC.

The V gene is TRBV18, the J gene TRBJ1-2; a possible D gene is TRBD1 (5 bases). Germline CDR1 is KGHSH and CDR2 is LQKENI. The CDR3 extends over 15 amino acids. Trimming took 3 bases from V and 3 from J, leaving 14 bases between them. The CDR3 coding sequence is TGTGCCAGCTCACCCGGACATGAGGGCGACTATGGCTACACCTTC. Amino acid sequence: CASSPGHEGDYGYTF.

The chain is built from TRBV5-4 and TRBJ2-1; TRBD2 agrees at 11 bases. J lost 4 bases, V lost 4 bases, and 7 bases had no gene match. In germline, CDR1 is SGHNT, CDR2 YYREEE (reference sequence). The CDR3 runs to 16 residues. CDR3 residues: CASSRRTSGFYNEQFF. The CDR3 coding sequence is TGTGCCAGCAGCAGGAGGACTAGCGGGTTTTACAATGAGCAGTTCTTC.

V usage is TRBV9 and J usage is TRBJ2-1; TRBD2 matches 8 bases. The germline V gene encodes CDR1 SGDLS and CDR2 YYNGEE. The CDR3 sequence is 14 residues long. The V segment lost 2 bases and the J segment 8 bases; nucleotides outside the gene matches: 6. Written as DNA, the CDR3 is TGTGCCAGCAGCGTGGGCGGGGGGCACGATGAGCAGTTCTTC. Its translation is CASSVGGGHDEQFF. Full variable domain (rest looked up from reference TRBV9 and TRBJ2-1): DSGVTQTPKHLITATGQRVTLRCSPRSGDLSVYWYQQSLDQGLQFLIQYYNGEERAKGNILERFSAQQFPDLHSELNLSSLELGDSALYFCASSVGGGHDEQFFGPGTRLTVL.

The rearrangement links TRBV5-1 to TRBJ2-5, with D perhaps assigned TRBD1 or TRBD2 (5 bases each). Germline values: CDR1 SGHRS, CDR2 YFSETQ. The CDR3 is made up of 12 amino acids. The germline V and J ends were trimmed by 7 bases and 4 bases, with 11 bases remaining between them. CDR3 DNA: TGCGCCAGCGCCAGGGACGGAGAGACCCAGTACTTC. It codes for CASARDGETQYF.

This sequence joins TRBV28 and TRBJ1-2, with no clear D. Germline CDR1 MDHEN, CDR2 SYDVKM. This CDR3 has 13 residues. Trimming cost V 5 bases and J 3 bases, with 10 bases left between them. CDR3 bases: TGTGCCAGCAGTCCACACCCGTACTATGGCTACACCTTC. It is translated as CASSPHPYYGYTF.

In its sample, this clonotype was seen once. The chain has TRBV24-1 and TRBJ2-1; 12 positions agree with TRBD2. This CDR3 contains 22 residues. V was clipped by 3 bases and J by 1 base; unmatched bases: 18. Germline V CDR1 and CDR2: KGHDR, SFDVKD. As DNA, the CDR3 is TGTGCCACCAGTGATCTAAACCAACCGACTAGCGGGAGTTCCCTTTCCTACAATGAGCAGTTCTTC. Encoded protein: CATSDLNQPTSGSSLSYNEQFF.

The J gene is TRBJ2-1, the V gene TRBV19, with D possibly TRBD2 on 5 matching bases. Trimming took off 8 bases at V and 10 bases at J, with 18 bases between the two ends. CDR3 length: 13 amino acids. From germline, CDR1 is LNHDA and CDR2 SQIVND (reference sequence). CDR3 residues: CASGLAVDVEQFF. DNA for the CDR3: TGTGCCAGTGGGCTAGCTGTTGACGTGGAGCAGTTCTTC.